The rows below give T cell receptor beta chains drawn from one sample of a study of blood T cell repertoires in COVID-19. TCRdb's table, derived via immunoSEQ multiplex PCR, lists solely in-frame clones and lacks some. The table lists fewer than 350,000 clones, approximately 85% of them singletons. What was sequenced was PBMCs or T cells enriched from blood (not recorded which). These receptors were collected from a man aged 25-45 years who had recovered from COVID-19. Both conserved end residues are part of each CDR3. Each record gives: CDR3 length, clone size, V gene, J gene, D gene, CDR3 protein, CDR3 DNA. D genes are given only for firm matches. Clone size appears in some rows only: once, few, many, or a class for an expanded clone.

CDR3 length: 15; clone size: once; V gene: TRBV11-2; J gene: TRBJ2-3; D gene: TRBD2; CDR3 protein: CASSLVGLGTDTQYF; CDR3 DNA: TGTGCCAGCAGCTTAGTCGGACTAGGCACAGATACGCAGTATTTT
CDR3 length: 15; clone size: NA; V gene: TRBV7-8; J gene: TRBJ2-7; D gene: NA; CDR3 protein: CASSFYSGPYYEQYF; CDR3 DNA: TGTGCCAGCAGCTTCTACAGCGGTCCCTACTACGAGCAGTACTTC
CDR3 length: 16; clone size: NA; V gene: TRBV9; J gene: TRBJ2-2; D gene: TRBD2; CDR3 protein: CASSSWTSGGAGELFF; CDR3 DNA: TGTGCCAGCAGCTCATGGACTAGCGGGGGGGCCGGGGAGCTGTTTTTT
CDR3 length: 14; clone size: NA; V gene: TRBV25-1; J gene: TRBJ1-1; D gene: NA; CDR3 protein: CASSGPRGNTEAFF; CDR3 DNA: TGTGCCAGCAGCGGCCCCAGGGGGAACACTGAAGCTTTCTTT
CDR3 length: 15; clone size: NA; V gene: TRBV5-1; J gene: TRBJ2-3; D gene: TRBD1; CDR3 protein: CASSLGTARGDTQYF; CDR3 DNA: TGCGCCAGCAGCCTCGGGACAGCGAGGGGAGATACGCAGTATTTT
CDR3 length: 11; clone size: NA; V gene: TRBV12-3/TRBV12-4; J gene: TRBJ2-1; D gene: TRBD1; CDR3 protein: CASSLTGGQFF; CDR3 DNA: TGTGCCAGCAGTTTGACAGGGGGGCAGTTCTTC
CDR3 length: 15; clone size: once; V gene: TRBV18; J gene: TRBJ1-2; D gene: TRBD1; CDR3 protein: CASSNRDRGVRGYTF; CDR3 DNA: TGTGCCAGCTCAAACCGGGACAGGGGGGTTCGAGGCTACACCTTC
CDR3 length: 13; clone size: NA; V gene: TRBV9; J gene: TRBJ2-5; D gene: NA; CDR3 protein: CASSRVPGETQYF; CDR3 DNA: TGTGCCAGCAGCAGGGTCCCAGGGGAGACCCAGTACTTC
CDR3 length: 12; clone size: NA; V gene: TRBV2; J gene: TRBJ2-5; D gene: NA; CDR3 protein: CATGGSQETQYF; CDR3 DNA: TGTGCCACGGGGGGCTCCCAAGAGACCCAGTACTTC
CDR3 length: 12; clone size: NA; V gene: TRBV7-9; J gene: TRBJ1-1; D gene: NA; CDR3 protein: CASSLGDRGAFF; CDR3 DNA: TGTGCCAGCAGCTTAGGAGACAGAGGAGCTTTCTTT
CDR3 length: 15; clone size: NA; V gene: TRBV19; J gene: TRBJ1-2; D gene: TRBD1; CDR3 protein: CASSILDRDTYGYTF; CDR3 DNA: TGTGCCAGTAGTATTTTAGACAGGGACACCTATGGCTACACCTTC
CDR3 length: 18; clone size: few; V gene: TRBV5-1; J gene: TRBJ1-6; D gene: NA; CDR3 protein: CASSLVVRGDPYNSPLHF; CDR3 DNA: TGCGCCAGCAGCTTGGTGGTTCGGGGGGACCCCTATAATTCACCCCTCCACTTT
CDR3 length: 14; clone size: NA; V gene: TRBV19; J gene: TRBJ1-2; D gene: TRBD1; CDR3 protein: CASSPSGTGDGYTF; CDR3 DNA: TGTGCCAGTAGTCCATCCGGGACAGGGGATGGCTACACCTTC
CDR3 length: 16; clone size: NA; V gene: TRBV5-1; J gene: TRBJ2-1; D gene: NA; CDR3 protein: CASSLGGTNSYNEQFF; CDR3 DNA: TGCGCCAGCAGCTTGGGAGGAACAAACTCCTACAATGAGCAGTTCTTC
CDR3 length: 16; clone size: NA; V gene: TRBV9; J gene: TRBJ2-3; D gene: TRBD2; CDR3 protein: CASSDGTSGGSDTQYF; CDR3 DNA: TGTGCCAGCAGCGATGGGACTAGCGGGGGTTCGGATACGCAGTATTTT
CDR3 length: 17; clone size: NA; V gene: TRBV5-5; J gene: TRBJ2-5; D gene: TRBD1; CDR3 protein: CASSRLGTGGGRETQYF; CDR3 DNA: TGTGCCAGCAGCCGCCTCGGGACAGGGGGCGGGAGAGAGACCCAGTACTTC
CDR3 length: 16; clone size: NA; V gene: TRBV5-1; J gene: TRBJ1-2; D gene: TRBD1; CDR3 protein: CASSLAGQGTNYGYTF; CDR3 DNA: TGCGCCAGCAGCCTGGCGGGACAGGGGACTAACTATGGCTACACCTTC
CDR3 length: 13; clone size: NA; V gene: TRBV27; J gene: TRBJ1-5; D gene: NA; CDR3 protein: CASSLARGQPQHF; CDR3 DNA: TGTGCCAGCAGTTTAGCCAGGGGTCAGCCCCAGCATTTT
CDR3 length: 14; clone size: NA; V gene: TRBV24-1; J gene: TRBJ2-1; D gene: NA; CDR3 protein: CATSPAGSYNEQFF; CDR3 DNA: TGTGCCACCAGTCCCGCGGGGTCGTACAATGAGCAGTTCTTC
CDR3 length: 15; clone size: NA; V gene: TRBV6-5; J gene: TRBJ2-7; D gene: TRBD1; CDR3 protein: CASSYSSGTGYEQYF; CDR3 DNA: TGTGCCAGCAGTTACTCGTCCGGGACAGGATACGAGCAGTACTTC
CDR3 length: 17; clone size: NA; V gene: TRBV7-2; J gene: TRBJ2-3; D gene: NA; CDR3 protein: CASSLFSSGAGTDTQYF; CDR3 DNA: TGTGCCAGCAGCTTATTTAGTAGTGGGGCGGGGACAGATACGCAGTATTTT
CDR3 length: 14; clone size: NA; V gene: TRBV18; J gene: TRBJ1-2; D gene: TRBD1; CDR3 protein: CASSPGQGGYGYTF; CDR3 DNA: TGTGCCAGCTCACCAGGGCAGGGGGGCTATGGCTACACCTTC
CDR3 length: 15; clone size: NA; V gene: TRBV2; J gene: TRBJ1-2; D gene: NA; CDR3 protein: CASSDSGGHWDGYTF; CDR3 DNA: TGTGCCAGCAGTGATTCCGGGGGGCATTGGGATGGCTACACCTTC
CDR3 length: 18; clone size: NA; V gene: TRBV11-2; J gene: TRBJ1-2; D gene: TRBD1; CDR3 protein: CASSWTWSGGESSSGYTF; CDR3 DNA: TGTGCCAGCAGCTGGACCTGGTCAGGGGGCGAATCATCCTCTGGCTACACCTTC
CDR3 length: 15; clone size: NA; V gene: TRBV20-1; J gene: TRBJ1-1; D gene: NA; CDR3 protein: CSASPSRRGYTEAFF; CDR3 DNA: TGCAGTGCTAGTCCCTCCCGTAGGGGTTACACTGAAGCTTTCTTT
CDR3 length: 16; clone size: NA; V gene: TRBV3-1/TRBV3-2; J gene: TRBJ2-1; D gene: TRBD2; CDR3 protein: CASSQALRGGSYEQFF; CDR3 DNA: TGTGCCAGCAGCCAGGCCCTCCGCGGGGGGAGCTATGAGCAGTTCTTC